This T cell receptor beta chain was documented in a study of blood T cell repertoires in COVID-19. Study at large: Both acute and convalescent COVID-19 samples were obtained from the United States, Italy and Spain. Nucleic acid was either cDNA or gDNA, and it came from T cells, B-cell-depleted T cells, or PBMCs.

Patients of the Seattle cohort, enrolled during active infection, were followed longitudinally. CDR1 and CDR2 (germline): SGHVS, FQNEAQ. Trimming stripped 1 base from V and 3 bases from J, with 7 bases between. The CDR3 is 13 residues long. This clone has a handful of counts. Source study methods: Reference gene primer amplification gave estimated nucleated cell counts. Profiling relied on immunoSEQ multiplex PCR, and the TCRdb table lists in-frame clones only, not all of them. V, J and clone size are taken as reported in that table, and D and trimming were inferred from the DNA itself. This table has some 200,000 clones, around 85% appearing once.

The clonotype was recovered from a woman in her fifties or sixties with COVID-19, enrolled during active disease. Sequenced input: peripheral blood. This chain links TRBV7-8 with TRBJ2-7; D ambiguous. The CDR3, as DNA: TGTGCCAGCAGCTTAGTATCTGTCTACGAGCAGTACTTC. It translates to CASSLVSVYEQYF.